The entry below describes one T cell receptor beta chain. What it binds is not known. The V gene lost 2 bases and the J gene lost 3 bases, with 7 bases spanning the gap. The length of the CDR3 is 13 residues. The germline V gene encodes CDR1 KGHSH and CDR2 LQKENI. The sample comes from a study of T cell responses to AZD1222 COVID-19 vaccine. Data came from immunoSEQ multiplex PCR; TCRdb stores just in-frame clones and leaves some out. The profile shows 180,000 or so clones, roughly nine tenths of them singletons. General study findings and limits: Clonal diversity was possibly underestimated, and the donors were mostly white British, with more females. Sampling captured repertoires only after the peak T cell response. Spike-specific TCR breadth rose after two AZD1222 doses, and depth rose as well.

The material sequenced was peripheral blood, taken on day 0 of AZD1222 vaccination. This clonotype originated in an adult in good health. J is TRBJ1-2 and V is TRBV18, with D unresolved. Here the CDR3 reads CASSPEDDYGYTF. The DNA for the CDR3 is TGTGCCAGCTCACCAGAGGACGACTATGGCTACACCTTC.